This T cell receptor (beta chain) emerged from a study of OX40 agonist ivuxolimab in advanced cancers. Study at large: Three patients, one with hepatocellular carcinoma and two with cutaneous melanoma, responded partially.

Produced via immunoSEQ multiplex PCR; TCRdb's table is partial and in-frame only. Of some 46,000 clones listed, approximately 88% are singletons. Germline V gene sequence: CDR1 MNHNY, CDR2 SVGAGI (reference sequence). There are 13 residues in the CDR3. Trimming took 8 bases from V and 10 from J; bases not matched to a gene: 8. The rearrangement links TRBV6-6 to TRBJ1-6, with 7 bases lining up with TRBD1. This sequence was found in an adult with an advanced solid tumor such as melanoma, head and neck, liver or kidney cancer. The sample in question was CD4+ or CD8+ T cells sorted from blood, obtained in a trial of the OX40 agonist ivuxolimab. CDR3: CASGAGGSSPLHF. CDR3 in DNA: TGTGCCAGCGGGGCAGGGGGATCCTCACCCCTCCACTTT.